One sample yielded the 2 T cell receptor beta chains listed below, sequenced in a study of neoadjuvant anti-PD-1 for oral cavity cancer. The protocol was immunoSEQ multiplex PCR, while the TCRdb copy is restricted to in-frame clones and leaves out a portion. The sample lists about 24,000 clones, roughly 29% occurring once. The time point is: after neoadjuvant nivolumab, at surgical resection. The material sequenced was tumor tissue, taken after nivolumab (anti-PD-1) treatment. The receptors here all came from a person aged 35 to 85 with oral cavity squamous cell carcinoma.

This clone came up a few times. The V call is TRBV27, the J call TRBJ1-2; 8 bases are shared with TRBD1. The V gene's germline CDR1 is MNHEY and CDR2 SMNVEV (reference sequence). The CDR3 runs 16 residues. The V gene end was trimmed by 0 bases and the J gene end by 0 bases; junction bases not matched to a gene: 3. CDR3 nucleotides: TGTGCCAGCAGTTTATCGGGACAGGTAGCTAACTATGGCTACACCTTC. This gives the protein CASSLSGQVANYGYTF.

This sequence joins TRBV5-6 and TRBJ2-3, with 12 bases that match TRBD2. In germline, CDR1 is SGHDT, CDR2 YYEEEE. Trimming at V came to 1 base and at J to 7 bases, leaving 4 bases not matched to a gene. This CDR3 is built from 15 residues. The CDR3 DNA reads TGTGCCAGCAGCTTGCTAGCGGGAGGGACCAATACGCAGTATTTT. Protein sequence: CASSLLAGGTNTQYF.